The 30 T cell receptor beta chains listed next were all sequenced from one sample in a study of shared clonotypes between healthy human individuals. The assay was immunoSEQ multiplex PCR, and TCRdb's table has in-frame clones only and misses some. Altogether about 1.5 million clones are present, 95% to 99% being singletons, with the ten largest covering around 0.47%. Specimen: naive CD4+ T cells sorted from blood. Subset defined: CD45RA+ positively selected. The receptors originated from a man under 40 in good health.

This rearrangement joins TRBV10-3 to TRBJ2-1; the D is unclear. Trimming cost V 6 bases and J 7 bases, with 7 bases left between them. Germline values: CDR1 ENHRY, CDR2 SYGVKD. The CDR3 extends over 11 amino acids. The CDR3 spells CAIRSANEQFF. The CDR3 DNA is TGTGCCATCAGGTCCGCGAATGAGCAGTTCTTC.

This chain links TRBV6-5 with TRBJ2-6, with D maybe TRBD2 (6 bases). This CDR3 has 16 residues. Trimming left V 4 bases short and J 2 bases short, with 12 bases between. Germline assignment: CDR1 MNHEY and CDR2 SVGAGI. As DNA, the CDR3 is TGTGCCAGCAGTTTTTGGGGGGTCACTGGGGCCAACGTCCTGACTTTC. This gives the protein CASSFWGVTGANVLTF.

The chain uses TRBV6-1 and TRBJ2-1, with D possibly being TRBD1 (7 bases). CDR3 size: 14 residues. Germline-derived CDR1 and CDR2 are MNHNS and SASEGT. V lost 10 bases to trimming and J lost 15 bases, with 28 bases between them. The CDR3 is CATQEGRQGINPFF. The CDR3, as DNA: TGTGCCACACAGGAGGGGAGACAGGGTATAAACCCGTTCTTC.

The chain carries TRBV5-1 and TRBJ2-7, with a weak D call TRBD2 (5 bases). The germline V gene encodes CDR1 SGHRS and CDR2 YFSETQ. The V gene lost 0 bases and the J gene lost 3 bases, with 13 bases spanning the gap. This CDR3 has 15 amino acids. As DNA, the CDR3 is TGCGCCAGCAGCTTGGTCTCGGGGAATCGCTACGAGCAGTACTTC. This sequence encodes CASSLVSGNRYEQYF.

This CDR3 reads CATSRGTGSTDTQYF. CDR3 bases: TGTGCCACTTCCCGGGGGACAGGGTCCACAGATACGCAGTATTTT. This sequence joins TRBV10-3 and TRBJ2-3; TRBD1 matches 9 bases. Germline lookup yields CDR1 ENHRY and CDR2 SYGVKD. V shed 10 bases, J shed 2 bases, and the junction held 10 bases outside the gene matches. This CDR3 region has 15 residues.

The rearrangement links TRBV2 to TRBJ2-7; D call uncertain. The germline V gene encodes CDR1 SNHLY and CDR2 FYNNEI. The CDR3 spans 12 residues. V was shortened by 6 bases and J by 3 bases, with 9 bases between the two germline ends. CDR3 DNA sequence: TGTGCCAGCAGCCAGGACGTCTACGAGCAGTACTTC. Translation: CASSQDVYEQYF.

The DNA for the CDR3 is TGTGCCAGCAGCGTAGCTAGCGCGAACACCGGGGAGCTGTTTTTT. Protein: CASSVASANTGELFF. The chain carries TRBV9 and TRBJ2-2; possibly TRBD2 for D (6 bases). This CDR3 has 15 residues. Trimming took 0 bases from V and 0 from J, leaving 6 bases between them. Germline CDR1 SGDLS, CDR2 YYNGEE.

The CDR3 reads CASSDPFWEQYF. DNA of the CDR3: TGTGCCAGCAGTGACCCGTTTTGGGAGCAGTACTTC. The chain carries TRBV2 and TRBJ2-7; no reliable D call. Trimming removed 3 bases at V and 7 bases at J, with 10 bases between. The CDR3 runs to 12 residues. Germline V gives CDR1 SNHLY, CDR2 FYNNEI.

The genes are TRBV2 and TRBJ2-5; no definite D call. The germline CDR1 and CDR2 sequences are SNHLY and FYNNEI. The V end was cut by 3 bases, the J end by 7 bases, with 12 bases between. CDR3 length: 13 residues. CDR3 nucleotides: TGTGCCAGCAGTGAGGGCCCGGACGGGACCCAGTACTTC. This codes for CASSEGPDGTQYF.

V gene TRBV11-3 combines with J gene TRBJ2-1, with D tentatively TRBD1 or TRBD2 (5 bases each). V lost 2 bases and J lost 8, with 7 bases in between. The germline gives CDR1 SGHNT, CDR2 YENEEA. The CDR3 consists of 12 residues. DNA of the CDR3: TGTGCCAGCAGCTTACCGGGGCATGAGCAGTTCTTC. It encodes CASSLPGHEQFF.

The rearrangement links TRBV27 to TRBJ2-5, with 7 bases fitting TRBD2. Germline V gene data show CDR1 as MNHEY and CDR2 as SMNVEV (reference sequence). The CDR3 has 16 amino acids. The trim removed 3 bases at V and 10 bases at J, leaving 17 bases unmatched. CDR3 residues: CASSLGVGGPVSVQYF. CDR3 DNA: TGTGCCAGCAGTTTGGGGGTGGGAGGGCCCGTGAGTGTCCAGTACTTC.

The chain couples TRBV7-8 to TRBJ1-4; 9 nucleotides match TRBD1. The V gene end was trimmed by 5 bases and the J gene end by 5 bases; junction bases not matched to a gene: 3. Germline V gene data show CDR1 as SGHVS and CDR2 as FQNEAQ. This CDR3 is 14 amino acids long. CDR3 protein: CASSPGQGNEKLFF. DNA of the CDR3: TGTGCCAGCAGCCCAGGACAGGGGAATGAAAAACTGTTTTTT.

The genes are TRBV2 and TRBJ1-2, with TRBD1 identical over 8 bases. Germline V gene lookup returns CDR1 SNHLY and CDR2 FYNNEI. The length of the CDR3 is 14 residues. The junction had 6 bases not matched to a gene; V was cut back by 5 bases and J by 4 bases. The CDR3 reads CASSFDRGSYGYTF. CDR3 in DNA: TGTGCCAGCAGTTTCGACAGGGGAAGCTATGGCTACACCTTC.

The chain has TRBV15 and TRBJ1-5; TRBD1 aligns across 7 bases. The V gene's germline CDR1 is LNHNV and CDR2 YYDKDF (reference sequence). With 0 bases clipped from V and 2 bases from J, the junction kept 4 bases outside the gene matches. The CDR3 runs to 16 residues. The CDR3 coding sequence is TGTGCCACCAGCAGAGAAAGAGGGGGCCGCAATCAGCCCCAGCATTTT. This translates into CATSRERGGRNQPQHF.

The V call is TRBV6-6, the J call TRBJ2-5, with TRBD1 matching over 9 bases. The CDR3 contains 14 residues. With 8 bases clipped from V and 2 bases from J, the junction kept 6 bases outside the gene matches. Germline CDR1 MNHNY, CDR2 SVGAGI (reference sequence). The CDR3 region has the DNA TGTGCCAGCCTCCGGGACAGGGATCAAGAGACCCAGTACTTC. This translates into CASLRDRDQETQYF.

V gene TRBV29-1 combines with J gene TRBJ2-1; D may be TRBD1 (5 bases). Germline V gene sequence: CDR1 SQVTM, CDR2 ANQGSEA. The CDR3 is 13 residues long. Deletions cut 5 bases from V and 5 bases from J, with 13 bases between. The CDR3 coding sequence is TGCAGCGTTCGCGGTGGCAGGGACAATGAGCAGTTCTTC. Its protein product is CSVRGGRDNEQFF.

Written as DNA, the CDR3 is TGTGCCACCAGCCGAGTAGAAGAGACCCAGTACTTC. This sequence encodes CATSRVEETQYF. This chain uses TRBV15 with TRBJ2-5, with D hard to call. There are 12 residues in the CDR3. Trimming shortened V by 5 bases and J by 3 bases, and 7 bases separated the two germline ends. The V gene's germline CDR1 is LNHNV and CDR2 YYDKDF (reference sequence).

The chain recombines TRBV9 with TRBJ2-1; D might be TRBD1 (6 bases). Germline CDR1 SGDLS, CDR2 YYNGEE. Trimming took 0 bases from V and 2 from J, leaving 9 bases between them. This CDR3 contains 15 residues. The CDR3 bases are TGTGCCAGCAGCGTAGAGCCAGGGGCCTACAATGAGCAGTTCTTC. Protein sequence: CASSVEPGAYNEQFF.

The chain combines TRBV9 with TRBJ1-1; weak D call: TRBD1 (5 bases). CDR1 is SGDLS, CDR2 YYNGEE, per germline. CDR3 length: 15 amino acids. V lost 0 bases and J 3 bases, leaving 12 bases between the germline ends. The CDR3 sequence: CASSVGGALDTEAFF. The DNA for the CDR3 is TGTGCCAGCAGCGTAGGAGGGGCGCTGGACACTGAAGCTTTCTTT.

The chain joins TRBV27 to TRBJ2-7; 12 bases line up with TRBD2. This CDR3 spans 19 amino acids. Germline V CDR1 and CDR2: MNHEY, SMNVEV (reference sequence). V was pared by 2 bases and J by 0 bases, with 11 bases of the junction left unmatched. The chain's CDR3 is CASSLTSGRSQRSSYEQYF. CDR3 DNA: TGTGCCAGCAGTTTAACTAGCGGGAGGTCTCAGCGGAGCTCCTACGAGCAGTACTTC.

The chain is built from TRBV2 and TRBJ2-7, with D possibly TRBD1 on 6 matching bases. V lost 6 bases and J 1 base, leaving 13 bases between the germline ends. Germline loops: CDR1 SNHLY, CDR2 FYNNEI. This CDR3 spans 14 amino acids. The DNA of the CDR3 is TGTGCCAGCAGCGAATACAGGGCTTCCTACGAGCAGTACTTC. Encoded protein: CASSEYRASYEQYF.

This sequence joins TRBV5-6 and TRBJ2-1; 10 positions match TRBD1. V shed 4 bases, J shed 8 bases, and the junction held 12 bases outside the gene matches. The CDR3 loop spans 16 amino acids. Germline loops: CDR1 SGHDT, CDR2 YYEEEE. CDR3: CASSVPGQGSAHEQFF. The CDR3, as DNA: TGTGCCAGCAGCGTTCCGGGACAGGGGTCGGCCCATGAGCAGTTCTTC.

The V call is TRBV29-1, the J call TRBJ2-2; 9 bases are shared with TRBD1. Germline trimming cut 4 bases from V and 4 bases from J; bases unmatched to any gene: 7. This CDR3 is 15 amino acids long. CDR1 and CDR2 from the germline V gene are SQVTM and ANQGSEA. The CDR3 region is CSVGSSDRGTGELFF. For the CDR3, the DNA is TGCAGCGTTGGTTCTTCGGACAGGGGCACCGGGGAGCTGTTTTTT.

The gene calls are TRBV19 and TRBJ2-6; 7 bases are a match to TRBD1. There are 18 residues in the CDR3. The germline V gene has CDR1 LNHDA and CDR2 SQIVND (reference sequence). V was pared by 4 bases and J by 0 bases, with 9 bases of the junction left unmatched. Here the CDR3 reads CASSSRTGVTSGANVLTF. DNA for the CDR3: TGTGCCAGTAGTAGTAGAACAGGGGTTACCTCTGGGGCCAACGTCCTGACTTTC.

The chain combines TRBV5-1 with TRBJ2-7, with D possibly being TRBD2 (6 bases). The germline gives CDR1 SGHRS, CDR2 YFSETQ. The CDR3 covers 13 residues. Trimming removed 1 base at V and 6 bases at J, with 11 bases between. The CDR3 nucleotides are TGCGCCAGCAGCTTGATACTAGCCGGCGAGCAGTACTTC. Amino acids: CASSLILAGEQYF.

The chain recombines TRBV5-4 with TRBJ2-7; D remains unclear. Trimming pared 4 bases from V and 3 bases from J, leaving 17 bases between. Germline loops: CDR1 SGHNT, CDR2 YYREEE (reference sequence). This CDR3 has 15 amino acids. The CDR3 sequence: CASSPSLGRDYEQYF. The CDR3 DNA is TGTGCCAGCAGCCCCTCCCTAGGCCGAGACTACGAGCAGTACTTC.

This chain uses TRBV28 with TRBJ1-5, with TRBD1 matching 9 bases. This CDR3 spans 14 amino acids. V lost 7 bases to trimming and J lost 4 bases; unmatched junction nucleotides: 5. Germline lookup yields CDR1 MDHEN and CDR2 SYDVKM. CDR3 DNA sequence: TGTGCCAGCAAATCCGGGACAGGGAATCAGCCCCAGCATTTT. This translates into CASKSGTGNQPQHF.

V usage is TRBV18 and J usage is TRBJ1-2, with 7 bases identical to TRBD1. CDR3 size: 14 residues. V dropped 6 bases and J dropped 4; count of bases not matched to a gene: 8. Per germline, CDR1 KGHSH and CDR2 LQKENI. The CDR3 sequence is CASSPGQLVYGYTF. The CDR3 nucleotides are TGTGCCAGCTCTCCGGGACAGCTAGTCTATGGCTACACCTTC.

This clone was found once. The J gene is TRBJ1-2, the V gene TRBV5-4; 8 nucleotides match TRBD1. V lost 4 bases to trimming and J lost 6 bases; unmatched junction nucleotides: 8. CDR1 and CDR2 (germline): SGHNT, YYREEE (reference sequence). The CDR3 is 14 residues long. As DNA, the CDR3 is TGTGCCAGCAGCAGCCCCGACAGGGGCAATGGCTACACCTTC. This translates into CASSSPDRGNGYTF.

This clone has a single count. The chain is built from TRBV18 and TRBJ2-7, with no clear D. The germline V gene has CDR1 KGHSH and CDR2 LQKENI. Trimming left V 1 base short and J 0 bases short, with 10 bases between. This CDR3 contains 15 residues. In DNA, the CDR3 is TGTGCCAGCTCACCACTGAGCCGTAGCTCCTACGAGCAGTACTTC. Translating gives CASSPLSRSSYEQYF.